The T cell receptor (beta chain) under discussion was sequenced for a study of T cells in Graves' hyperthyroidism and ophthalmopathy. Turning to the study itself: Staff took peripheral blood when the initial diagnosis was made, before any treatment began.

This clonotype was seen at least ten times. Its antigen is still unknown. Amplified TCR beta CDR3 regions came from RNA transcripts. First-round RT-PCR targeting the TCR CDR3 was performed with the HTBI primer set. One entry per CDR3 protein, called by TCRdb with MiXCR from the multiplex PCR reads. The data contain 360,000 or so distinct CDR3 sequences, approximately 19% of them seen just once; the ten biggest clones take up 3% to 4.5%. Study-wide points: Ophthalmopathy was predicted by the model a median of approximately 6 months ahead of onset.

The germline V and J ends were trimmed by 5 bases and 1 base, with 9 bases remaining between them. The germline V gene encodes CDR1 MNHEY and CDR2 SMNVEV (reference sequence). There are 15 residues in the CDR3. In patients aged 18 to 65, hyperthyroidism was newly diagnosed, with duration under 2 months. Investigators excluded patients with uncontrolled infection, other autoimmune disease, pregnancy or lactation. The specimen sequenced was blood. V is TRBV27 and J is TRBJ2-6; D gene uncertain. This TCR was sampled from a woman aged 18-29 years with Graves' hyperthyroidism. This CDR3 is CASSTLQSGANVLTF. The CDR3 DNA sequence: TGTGCCAGCAGTACCCTGCAATCTGGGGCCAACGTCCTGACTTTC.